This TCR beta chain was captured by sequencing in a study of T cell responses to AZD1222 COVID-19 vaccine. Points from the study as a whole: Sampling captured repertoires only after the peak T cell response. Targeting of unmutated variant regions was reportedly seen in nearly half of spike-specific TCRs. Baseline testing showed seropositivity in only six AZD1222 recipients. Donors were chiefly white British, with a greater number of females, and clonal diversity was perhaps underestimated.

As regards this clone: Its antigen is unidentified.

The table came from immunoSEQ multiplex PCR; TCRdb's copy has only in-frame clones and leaves some out. This repertoire shows around 94,000 clones, around nine tenths found once; its top ten account for 19%. The CDR3 length is 17 residues. V lost 1 base to trimming and J lost 0 bases, with 10 bases between them. Germline values: CDR1 LGHNA, CDR2 YSLEER. The material was peripheral blood, obtained on day 0 of AZD1222 vaccination. This TCR derives from an adult in good health. This chain links TRBV4-3 with TRBJ2-6, with D possibly TRBD2 on 5 matching bases. CDR3 amino acids: CASSQVDRGSGANVLTF. CDR3 bases: TGCGCCAGCAGCCAAGTAGATCGGGGCTCTGGGGCCAACGTCCTGACTTTC.